Ten or more counts support the clone carrying this TCR beta chain. Its antigen is still unknown. A template switching step contributed a universal primer site, while unique molecular identifiers were present in the cDNA. TCRdb redid the calling of the 5' RACE reads with MiXCR, one entry per CDR3 protein. Found here are roughly 500,000 distinct CDR3 sequences, about 20% of them singletons; the top ten hold about 0.93%. This CDR3 has 15 amino acids. The junction had 8 bases not matched to a gene; V was cut back by 2 bases and J by 3 bases. Germline values: CDR1 SGDLS, CDR2 YYNGEE. The source of the sample is a study of identical twins. Findings and limits, study-wide: Invariant MAIT and iNKT cells are populations that could partly confound zero-insertion analyses.

The data were also submitted as part of a second study, on T cells expressing NK-cell markers.

The rearrangement joins TRBV9 to TRBJ2-7, with TRBD1 matching over 7 bases. Input material: CD4+ T cells sorted from blood. This TCR was recovered from a woman under 30 in good health. The CDR3 DNA follows: TGTGCCAGCAGCGTGGATACACAGGGGTTCTACGAGCAGTACTTC. It yields the protein CASSVDTQGFYEQYF.